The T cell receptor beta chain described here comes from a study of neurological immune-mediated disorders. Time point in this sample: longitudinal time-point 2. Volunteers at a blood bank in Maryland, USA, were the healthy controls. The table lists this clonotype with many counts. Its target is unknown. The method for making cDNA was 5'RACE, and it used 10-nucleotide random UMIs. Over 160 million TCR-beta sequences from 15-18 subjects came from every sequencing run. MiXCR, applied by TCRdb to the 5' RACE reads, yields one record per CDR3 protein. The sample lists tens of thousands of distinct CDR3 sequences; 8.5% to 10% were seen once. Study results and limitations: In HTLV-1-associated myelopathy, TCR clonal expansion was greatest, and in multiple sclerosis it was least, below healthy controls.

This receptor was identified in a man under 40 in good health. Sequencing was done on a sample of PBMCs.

The CDR3 nucleotides are TGTGCCACCGCCTATACTAGCGATCGGGATGAGCAGTTCTTC. It is translated as CATAYTSDRDEQFF. The V gene is TRBV6-1, the J gene TRBJ2-1, with 7 bases lining up with TRBD2. With V trimmed by 10 bases and J by 8 bases, 14 bases remained unmatched. Germline CDR1 reads MNHNS; CDR2 reads SASEGT. The CDR3 totals 14 residues.